This is a list of T cell receptor beta chains from one sample in a study of blood T cell repertoires in COVID-19. Assay: immunoSEQ multiplex PCR; the TCRdb copy retains only in-frame clones and omits some. The data show about 49,000 clones, around 78% seen once. Input material: peripheral blood. The receptors come from a human donor in a cohort sampled during active COVID-19. The CDR3 runs from the conserved cysteine through the conserved F or W. A D gene is named only where the DNA matches it firmly. Clone sizes are given selectively: once, few, many, or a class where the clone is expanded.

CDR3aa	CDR3nt	v_gene	len	d_gene	abundance	j_gene
CASNSQGGNTEAFF	TGTGCCAGTAATAGTCAGGGAGGGAACACTGAAGCTTTCTTT	TRBV19	14	-	-	TRBJ1-1
CASSWTASTDTQYF	TGTGCCAGCAGCTGGACAGCTAGCACAGATACGCAGTATTTT	TRBV7-9	14	-	few	TRBJ2-3
CASSLGQGDEKLFF	TGCGCCAGCAGCTTGGGACAGGGGGATGAAAAACTGTTTTTT	TRBV5-1	14	TRBD1	-	TRBJ1-4
CASSLRDRLYEQYF	TGTGCCAGTAGTCTAAGGGACAGACTCTACGAGCAGTACTTC	TRBV19	14	TRBD1	-	TRBJ2-7
CASSFDVSLAVHNEQFF	TGTGCCAGCAGTTTCGACGTCTCGCTAGCGGTCCACAATGAGCAGTTCTTC	TRBV27	17	TRBD2	-	TRBJ2-1
CASGRQVSYEQYF	TGTGCCAGCGGACGACAGGTCTCCTACGAGCAGTACTTC	TRBV2	13	-	-	TRBJ2-7
CASSARTGGGGEAFF	TGTGCCAGCAGCGCAAGGACAGGGGGTGGGGGTGAAGCTTTCTTT	TRBV28	15	TRBD1	-	TRBJ1-1
CASSEWKGAGGTGELFF	TGTGCCAGCAGTGAATGGAAGGGGGCAGGGGGCACCGGGGAGCTGTTTTTT	TRBV6-1	17	TRBD1	-	TRBJ2-2
CASSLAGQHQPQHF	TGTGCCAGCAGCTTGGCCGGACAGCACCAGCCCCAGCATTTT	TRBV5-4	14	-	few	TRBJ1-5
CASSLAQTNTGELFF	TGTGCCAGCAGTTTGGCACAGACGAACACCGGGGAGCTGTTTTTT	TRBV27	15	-	-	TRBJ2-2
CATSSALTGGGQPQHF	TGTGCCACCAGCAGCGCTCTCACAGGGGGAGGGCAGCCCCAGCATTTT	TRBV15	16	TRBD1	-	TRBJ1-5
CASTYSPGRGQETQYF	TGTGCCAGCACTTATTCTCCCGGGCGGGGACAAGAGACCCAGTACTTC	TRBV21-1	16	-	-	TRBJ2-5
CASSTPGQKYEQYF	TGTGCCAGTAGTACTCCGGGACAGAAATACGAGCAGTACTTC	TRBV19	14	TRBD1	-	TRBJ2-7
CATSDPRGSSYGYTF	TGTGCCACCAGTGACCCTAGAGGCAGCTCCTATGGCTACACCTTC	TRBV24-1	15	-	once	TRBJ1-2
CASSSTGPYEQYF	TGTGCCAGCAGCTCCACAGGGCCCTACGAGCAGTACTTC	TRBV7-9	13	-	-	TRBJ2-7
CASSLMGDTYGYTF	TGTGCCAGCAGTTTAATGGGGGACACCTATGGCTACACCTTC	TRBV28	14	-	-	TRBJ1-2
CASRRVRTEAFF	TGTGCCAGCAGGAGGGTCCGGACTGAAGCTTTCTTT	TRBV2	12	-	-	TRBJ1-1
CASSYSGANTEAFF	TGTGCCAGCAGTTACTCTGGGGCCAACACTGAAGCTTTCTTT	TRBV6-2/TRBV6-3	14	-	-	TRBJ1-1
CASSSQAGGSNSPLHF	TGTGCCAGCAGCTCACAAGCAGGGGGCTCGAATTCACCCCTCCACTTT	TRBV7-9	16	TRBD1	-	TRBJ1-6
CAISGVAGNTIYF	TGTGCCATCAGTGGAGTCGCTGGAAACACCATATATTTT	TRBV10-3	13	-	-	TRBJ1-3
CASSEAQGTSPLHF	TGTGCCAGCAGTGAGGCGCAGGGAACCTCACCCCTCCACTTT	TRBV25-1	14	-	few	TRBJ1-6
CASSHARAGAYEQYF	TGTGCCAGCAGTCACGCTAGGGCGGGGGCCTACGAGCAGTACTTC	TRBV28	15	TRBD2	-	TRBJ2-7
CASSLPGDRYGYTF	TGTGCCAGCAGTTTGCCAGGGGATCGCTATGGCTACACCTTC	TRBV6-2/TRBV6-3	14	-	-	TRBJ1-2